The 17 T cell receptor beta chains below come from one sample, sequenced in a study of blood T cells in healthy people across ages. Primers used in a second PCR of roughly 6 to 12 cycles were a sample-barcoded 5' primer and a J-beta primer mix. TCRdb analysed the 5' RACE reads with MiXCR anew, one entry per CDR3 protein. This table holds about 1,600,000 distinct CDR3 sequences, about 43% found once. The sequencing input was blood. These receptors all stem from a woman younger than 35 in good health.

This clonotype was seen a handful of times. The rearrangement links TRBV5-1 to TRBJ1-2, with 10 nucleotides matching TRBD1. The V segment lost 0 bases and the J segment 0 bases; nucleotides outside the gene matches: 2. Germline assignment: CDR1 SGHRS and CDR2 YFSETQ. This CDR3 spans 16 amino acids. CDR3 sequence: CASSLGDRGSNYGYTF. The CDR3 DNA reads TGCGCCAGCAGCTTGGGGGACAGGGGCTCTAACTATGGCTACACCTTC.

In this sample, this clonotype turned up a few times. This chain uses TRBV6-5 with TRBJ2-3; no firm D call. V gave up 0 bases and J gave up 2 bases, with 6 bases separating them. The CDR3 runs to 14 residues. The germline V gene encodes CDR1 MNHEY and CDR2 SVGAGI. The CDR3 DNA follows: TGTGCCAGCAGTTACTCCCAACACACAGATACGCAGTATTTT. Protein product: CASSYSQHTDTQYF.

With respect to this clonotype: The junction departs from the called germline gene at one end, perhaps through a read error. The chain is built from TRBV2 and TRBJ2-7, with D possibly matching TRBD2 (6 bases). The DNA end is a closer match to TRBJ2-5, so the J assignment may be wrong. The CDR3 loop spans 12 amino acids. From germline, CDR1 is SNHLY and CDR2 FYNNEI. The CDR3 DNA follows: TGTGCCAGTAGTGAAGCTAGCGCGACCCAGTACTTC. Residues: CASSEASATQYF.

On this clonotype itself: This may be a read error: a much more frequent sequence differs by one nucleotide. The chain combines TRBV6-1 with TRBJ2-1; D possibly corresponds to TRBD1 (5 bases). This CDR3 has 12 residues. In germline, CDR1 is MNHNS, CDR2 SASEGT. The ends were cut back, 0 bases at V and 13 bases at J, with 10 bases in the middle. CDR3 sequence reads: CASSEALGAQFF. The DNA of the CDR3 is TGTGCCAGCAGTGAAGCGTTAGGGGCCCAGTTCTTC.

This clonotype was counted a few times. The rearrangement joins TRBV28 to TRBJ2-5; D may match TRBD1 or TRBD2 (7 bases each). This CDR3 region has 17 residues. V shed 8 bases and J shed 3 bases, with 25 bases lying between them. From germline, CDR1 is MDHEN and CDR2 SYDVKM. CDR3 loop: CASGGVERGQIEETQYF. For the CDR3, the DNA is TGTGCCAGCGGCGGGGTGGAGCGGGGACAGATCGAAGAGACCCAGTACTTC.

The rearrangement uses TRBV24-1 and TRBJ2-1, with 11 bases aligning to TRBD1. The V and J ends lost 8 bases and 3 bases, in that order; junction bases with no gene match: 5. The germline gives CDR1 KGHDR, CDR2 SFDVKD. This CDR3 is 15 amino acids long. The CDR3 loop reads CATTQGQGDYNEQFF. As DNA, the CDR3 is TGTGCCACCACCCAGGGACAGGGGGACTACAATGAGCAGTTCTTC.

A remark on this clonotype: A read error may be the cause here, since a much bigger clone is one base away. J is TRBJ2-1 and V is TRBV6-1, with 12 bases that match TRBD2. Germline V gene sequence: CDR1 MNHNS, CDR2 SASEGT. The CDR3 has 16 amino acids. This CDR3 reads CASSRLAGASYKEQFF. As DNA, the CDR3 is TGTGCCAGCAGTCGACTAGCGGGAGCCTCCTACAAGGAGCAGTTCTTC.

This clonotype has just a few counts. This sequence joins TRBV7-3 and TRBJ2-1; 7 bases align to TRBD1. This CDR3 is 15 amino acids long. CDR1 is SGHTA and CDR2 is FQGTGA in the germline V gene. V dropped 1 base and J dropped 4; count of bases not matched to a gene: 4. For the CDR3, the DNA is TGTGCCAGCAGCTTAAAGGGACAGAGTTACAATGAGCAGTTCTTC. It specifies CASSLKGQSYNEQFF.

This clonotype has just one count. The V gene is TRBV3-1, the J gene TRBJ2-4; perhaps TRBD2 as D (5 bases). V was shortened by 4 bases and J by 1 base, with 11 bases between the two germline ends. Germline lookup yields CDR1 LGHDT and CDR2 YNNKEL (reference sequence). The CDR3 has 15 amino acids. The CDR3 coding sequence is TGTGCCAGCAGCCGAGGACCGGGGGCCAAAAACATTCAGTACTTC. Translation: CASSRGPGAKNIQYF.

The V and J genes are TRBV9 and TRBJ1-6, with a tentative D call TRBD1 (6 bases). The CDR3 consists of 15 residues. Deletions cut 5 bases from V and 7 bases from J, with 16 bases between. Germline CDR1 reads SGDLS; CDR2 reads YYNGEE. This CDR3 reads CASSPKQGTNSPLHF. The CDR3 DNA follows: TGTGCCAGCAGTCCCAAACAGGGTACGAATTCACCCCTCCACTTT. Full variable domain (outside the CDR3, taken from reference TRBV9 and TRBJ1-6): DSGVTQTPKHLITATGQRVTLRCSPRSGDLSVYWYQQSLDQGLQFLIQYYNGEERAKGNILERFSAQQFPDLHSELNLSSLELGDSALYFCASSPKQGTNSPLHFGNGTRLTVT.

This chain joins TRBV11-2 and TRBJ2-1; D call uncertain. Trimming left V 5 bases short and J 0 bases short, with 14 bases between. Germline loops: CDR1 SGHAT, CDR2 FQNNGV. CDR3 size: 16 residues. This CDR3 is CASSPQEASSYNEQFF. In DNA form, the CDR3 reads TGTGCCAGCAGCCCTCAGGAAGCAAGCTCCTACAATGAGCAGTTCTTC.

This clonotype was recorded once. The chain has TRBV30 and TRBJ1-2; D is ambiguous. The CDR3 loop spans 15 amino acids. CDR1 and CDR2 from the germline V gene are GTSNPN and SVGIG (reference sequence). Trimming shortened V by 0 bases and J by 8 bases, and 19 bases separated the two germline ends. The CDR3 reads CAWSVQTGNLGGYTF. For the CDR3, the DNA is TGTGCCTGGAGTGTACAGACCGGGAACCTTGGGGGCTACACCTTC.

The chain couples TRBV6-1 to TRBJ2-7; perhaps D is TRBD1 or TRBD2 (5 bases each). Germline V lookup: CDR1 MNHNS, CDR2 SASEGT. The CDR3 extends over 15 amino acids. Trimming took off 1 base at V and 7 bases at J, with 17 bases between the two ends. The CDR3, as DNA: TGTGCCAGCAGTGAAGGGCCCCCGAGGGGTTCTGAGCAGTACTTC. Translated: CASSEGPPRGSEQYF.

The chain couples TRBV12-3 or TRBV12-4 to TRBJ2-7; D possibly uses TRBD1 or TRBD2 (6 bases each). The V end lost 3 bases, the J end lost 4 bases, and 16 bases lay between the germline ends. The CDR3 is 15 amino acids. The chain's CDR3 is CASSFEGGPRYEQYF. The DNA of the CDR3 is TGTGCCAGCAGTTTCGAGGGGGGCCCTCGGTACGAGCAGTACTTC.

The CDR3 DNA reads TGTGCCAGCAGTTTAAAGGGGGCCGGTCTAAAAACTGAAGCTTTCTTT. Its translation is CASSLKGAGLKTEAFF. This sequence joins TRBV12-3 or TRBV12-4 and TRBJ1-1, with 7 nucleotides matching TRBD1. CDR3 length equals 16 residues. V lost 2 bases to trimming and J lost 5 bases; unmatched junction nucleotides: 11.

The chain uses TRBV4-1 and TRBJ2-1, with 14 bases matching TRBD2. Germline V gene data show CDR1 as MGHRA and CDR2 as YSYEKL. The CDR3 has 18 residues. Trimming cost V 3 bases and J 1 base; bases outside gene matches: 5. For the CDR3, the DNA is TGCGCCAGCAGCCAGACCGGGACTAGCGGGAGTTCCTACAATGAGCAGTTCTTC. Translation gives CASSQTGTSGSSYNEQFF.

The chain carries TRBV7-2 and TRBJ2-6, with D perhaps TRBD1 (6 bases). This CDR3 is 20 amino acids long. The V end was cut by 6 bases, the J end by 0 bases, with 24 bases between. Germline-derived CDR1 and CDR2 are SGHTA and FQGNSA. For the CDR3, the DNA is TGTGCCAGCAGAGGACAGTTAAAATTAACACAAGCCTCTGGGGCCAACGTCCTGACTTTC. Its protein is CASRGQLKLTQASGANVLTF.